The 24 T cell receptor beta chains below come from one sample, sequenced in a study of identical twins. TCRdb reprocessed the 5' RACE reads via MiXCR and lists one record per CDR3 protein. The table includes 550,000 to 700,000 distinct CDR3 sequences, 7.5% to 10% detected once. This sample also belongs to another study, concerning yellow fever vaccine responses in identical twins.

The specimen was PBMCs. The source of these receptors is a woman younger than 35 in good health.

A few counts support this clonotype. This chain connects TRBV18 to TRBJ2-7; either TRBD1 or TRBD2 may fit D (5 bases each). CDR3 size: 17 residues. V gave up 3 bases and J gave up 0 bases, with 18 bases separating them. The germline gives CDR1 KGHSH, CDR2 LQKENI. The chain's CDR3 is CASSPSNRGIPSYEQYF. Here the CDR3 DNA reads TGTGCCAGCTCACCCAGTAACCGGGGCATACCCTCCTACGAGCAGTACTTC. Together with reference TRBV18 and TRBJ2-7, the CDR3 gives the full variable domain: NAGVMQNPRHLVRRRGQEARLRCSPMKGHSHVYWYRQLPEEGLKFMVYLQKENIIDESGMPKERFSAEFPKEGPSILRIQQVVRGDSAAYFCASSPSNRGIPSYEQYFGPGTRLTVT.

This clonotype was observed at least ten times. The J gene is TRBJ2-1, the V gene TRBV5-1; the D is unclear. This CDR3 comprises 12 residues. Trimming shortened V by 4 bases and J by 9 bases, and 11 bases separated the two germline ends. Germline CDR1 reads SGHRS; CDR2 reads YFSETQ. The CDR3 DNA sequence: TGCGCCAGCAGCCACGGAGCTACTGAGCAGTTCTTC. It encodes CASSHGATEQFF.

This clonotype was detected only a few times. The CDR3 DNA is TGTGCCAGCAGCTTGTTACTGCCTAGGCAGGGATTGGTGGATAATTCACCCCTCCACTTT. This encodes CASSLLLPRQGLVDNSPLHF. This chain connects TRBV5-6 to TRBJ1-6; D possibly corresponds to TRBD1 (5 bases). This CDR3 has 20 residues. The V end was cut by 1 base, the J end by 5 bases, with 25 bases between. CDR1 and CDR2 (germline): SGHDT, YYEEEE. The full variable domain, in which reference TRBV5-6 and TRBJ1-6 provide the parts outside the CDR3, is DAGVTQSPTHLIKTRGQQVTLRCSPKSGHDTVSWYQQALGQGPQFIFQYYEEEERQRGNFPDRFSGHQFPNYSSELNVNALLLGDSALYLCASSLLLPRQGLVDNSPLHFGNGTRLTVT.

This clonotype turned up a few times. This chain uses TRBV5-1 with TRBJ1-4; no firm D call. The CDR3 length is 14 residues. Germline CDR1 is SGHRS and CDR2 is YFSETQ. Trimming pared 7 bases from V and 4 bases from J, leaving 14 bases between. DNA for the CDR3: TGCGCCAGCGGCAAGAAGGCCATTAATGAAAAACTGTTTTTT. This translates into CASGKKAINEKLFF.

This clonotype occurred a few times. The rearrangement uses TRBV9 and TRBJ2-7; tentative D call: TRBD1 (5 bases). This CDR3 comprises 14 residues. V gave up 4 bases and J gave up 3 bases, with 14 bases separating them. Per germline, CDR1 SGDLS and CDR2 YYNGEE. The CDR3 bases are TGTGCCAGCAGCCCGACAGCACAACACTACGAGCAGTACTTC. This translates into CASSPTAQHYEQYF.

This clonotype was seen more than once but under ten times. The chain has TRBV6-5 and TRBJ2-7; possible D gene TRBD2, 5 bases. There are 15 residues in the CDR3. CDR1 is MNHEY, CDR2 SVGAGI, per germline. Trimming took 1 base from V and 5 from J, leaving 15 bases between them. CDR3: CASSYWWEMGNEQYF. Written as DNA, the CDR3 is TGTGCCAGCAGTTACTGGTGGGAGATGGGAAACGAGCAGTACTTC.

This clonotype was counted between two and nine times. CDR3 sequence reads: CSVALRWDEQFF. The CDR3 DNA follows: TGCAGCGTTGCACTCAGGTGGGATGAGCAGTTCTTC. The V gene is TRBV29-1, the J gene TRBJ2-1; D ambiguous. The V and J ends lost 4 bases and 8 bases respectively, with 12 bases between them. Germline V gene data show CDR1 as SQVTM and CDR2 as ANQGSEA. The CDR3 is made up of 12 amino acids.

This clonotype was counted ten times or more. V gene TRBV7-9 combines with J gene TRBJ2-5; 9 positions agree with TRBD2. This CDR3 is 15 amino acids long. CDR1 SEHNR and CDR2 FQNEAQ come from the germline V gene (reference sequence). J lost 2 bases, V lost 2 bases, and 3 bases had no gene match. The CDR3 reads CASSLPLAGQETQYF. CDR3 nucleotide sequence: TGTGCCAGCAGCTTACCGCTAGCGGGGCAAGAGACCCAGTACTTC. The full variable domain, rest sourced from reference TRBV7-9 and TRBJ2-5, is DTGVSQNPRHKITKRGQNVTFRCDPISEHNRLYWYRQTLGQGPEFLTYFQNEAQLEKSRLLSDRFSAERPKGSFSTLEIQRTEQGDSAMYLCASSLPLAGQETQYFGPGTRLLVL.

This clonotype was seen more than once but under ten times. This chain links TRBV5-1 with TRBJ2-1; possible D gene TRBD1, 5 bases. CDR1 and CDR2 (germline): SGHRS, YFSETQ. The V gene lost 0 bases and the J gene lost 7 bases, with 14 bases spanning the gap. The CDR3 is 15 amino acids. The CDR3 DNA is TGCGCCAGCAGCTTGGAGGCAGGGTCTAGGAATGAGCAGTTCTTC. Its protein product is CASSLEAGSRNEQFF.

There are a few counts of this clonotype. The CDR3 spells CASSPLSGNEQFF. Written as DNA, the CDR3 is TGTGCCAGCAGCCCCCTTTCGGGGAATGAGCAGTTCTTC. This chain connects TRBV5-6 to TRBJ2-1, with D possibly being TRBD2 (5 bases). Germline V lookup: CDR1 SGHDT, CDR2 YYEEEE. Trimming pared 4 bases from V and 7 bases from J, leaving 12 bases between. The CDR3 is 13 amino acids.

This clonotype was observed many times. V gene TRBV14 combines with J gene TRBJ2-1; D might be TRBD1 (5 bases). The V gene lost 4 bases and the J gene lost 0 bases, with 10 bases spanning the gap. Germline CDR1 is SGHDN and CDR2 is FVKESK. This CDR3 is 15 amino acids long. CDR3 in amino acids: CASSLRQGSYNEQFF. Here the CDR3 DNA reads TGTGCCAGCAGCCTCCGCCAGGGCTCCTACAATGAGCAGTTCTTC. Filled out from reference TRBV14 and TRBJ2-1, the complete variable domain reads EAGVTQFPSHSVIEKGQTVTLRCDPISGHDNLYWYRRVMGKEIKFLLHFVKESKQDESGMPNNRFLAERTGGTYSTLKVQPAELEDSGVYFCASSLRQGSYNEQFFGPGTRLTVL.

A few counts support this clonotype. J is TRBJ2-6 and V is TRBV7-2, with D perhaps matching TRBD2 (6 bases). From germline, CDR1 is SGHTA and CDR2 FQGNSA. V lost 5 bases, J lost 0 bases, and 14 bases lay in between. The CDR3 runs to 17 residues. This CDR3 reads CASSLRGLHSGANVLTF. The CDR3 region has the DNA TGTGCCAGCAGCCTGCGGGGACTGCACTCTGGGGCCAACGTCCTGACTTTC.

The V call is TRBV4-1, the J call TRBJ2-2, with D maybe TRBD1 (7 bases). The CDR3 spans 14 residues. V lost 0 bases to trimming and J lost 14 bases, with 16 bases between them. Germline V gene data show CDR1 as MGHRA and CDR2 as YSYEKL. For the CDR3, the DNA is TGCGCCAGCAGCCAAGAGGAGGGGGCTGTTCTTCTGTTTTTT. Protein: CASSQEEGAVLLFF.

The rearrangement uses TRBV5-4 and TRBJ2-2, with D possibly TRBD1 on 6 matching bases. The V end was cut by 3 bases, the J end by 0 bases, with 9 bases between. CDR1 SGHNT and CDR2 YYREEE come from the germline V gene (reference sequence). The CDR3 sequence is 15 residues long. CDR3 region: CASSWGHTNTGELFF. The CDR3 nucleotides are TGTGCCAGCAGCTGGGGACACACGAACACCGGGGAGCTGTTTTTT.

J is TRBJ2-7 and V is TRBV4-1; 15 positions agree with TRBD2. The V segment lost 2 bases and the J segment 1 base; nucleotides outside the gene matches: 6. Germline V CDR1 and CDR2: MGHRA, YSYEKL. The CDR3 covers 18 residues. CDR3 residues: CASSQIAGLAGGSYEQYF. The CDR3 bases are TGCGCCAGCAGCCAAATAGCGGGACTAGCGGGAGGATCCTACGAGCAGTACTTC.

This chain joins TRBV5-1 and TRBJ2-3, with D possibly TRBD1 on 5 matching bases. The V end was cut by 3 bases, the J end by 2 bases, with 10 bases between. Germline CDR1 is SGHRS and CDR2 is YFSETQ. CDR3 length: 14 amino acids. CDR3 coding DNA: TGCGCCAGCAGCTCCGGACATTTCACAGATACGCAGTATTTT. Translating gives CASSSGHFTDTQYF.

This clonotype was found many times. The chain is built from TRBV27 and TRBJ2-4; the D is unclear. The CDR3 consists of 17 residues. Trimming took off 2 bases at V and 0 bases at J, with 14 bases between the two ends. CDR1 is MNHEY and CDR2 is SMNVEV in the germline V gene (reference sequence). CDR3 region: CASSLMGGVVAKNIQYF. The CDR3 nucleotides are TGTGCCAGCAGTTTAATGGGCGGAGTGGTAGCCAAAAACATTCAGTACTTC.

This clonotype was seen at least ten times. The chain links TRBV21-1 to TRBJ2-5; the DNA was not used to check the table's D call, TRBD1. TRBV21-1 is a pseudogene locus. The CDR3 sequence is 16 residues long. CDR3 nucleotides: TGTGCCAGCAGCAAAAACTTCGACAGGGTCCAAGAGACCCAGTACTTC. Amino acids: CASSKNFDRVQETQYF.

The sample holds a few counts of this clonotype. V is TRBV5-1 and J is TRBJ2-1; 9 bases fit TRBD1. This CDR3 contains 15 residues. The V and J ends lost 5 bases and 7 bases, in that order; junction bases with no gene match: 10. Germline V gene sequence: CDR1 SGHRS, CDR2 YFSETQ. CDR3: CASRWGDRERNEQFF. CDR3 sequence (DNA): TGCGCCAGCAGATGGGGGGACAGGGAAAGGAATGAGCAGTTCTTC.

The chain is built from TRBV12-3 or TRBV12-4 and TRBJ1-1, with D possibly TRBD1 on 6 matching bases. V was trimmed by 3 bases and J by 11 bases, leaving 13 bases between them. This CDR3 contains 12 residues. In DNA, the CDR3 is TGTGCCAGCAGTTTGGGGGGGCTCTGGGCTTTCTTT. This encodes CASSLGGLWAFF.

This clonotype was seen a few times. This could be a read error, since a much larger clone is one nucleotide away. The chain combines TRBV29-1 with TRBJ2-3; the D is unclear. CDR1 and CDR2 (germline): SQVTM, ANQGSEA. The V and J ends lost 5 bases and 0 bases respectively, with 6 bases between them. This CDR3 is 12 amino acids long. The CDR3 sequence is CSVRASTDTQYF. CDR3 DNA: TGCAGCGTTAGGGCTAGCACAGATACGCAGTATTTT.

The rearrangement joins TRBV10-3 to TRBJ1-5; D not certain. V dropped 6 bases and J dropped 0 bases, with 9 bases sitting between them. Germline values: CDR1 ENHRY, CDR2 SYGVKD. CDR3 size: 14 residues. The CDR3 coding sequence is TGTGCCATCAGGGACGGTGGTAGCAATCAGCCCCAGCATTTT. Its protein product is CAIRDGGSNQPQHF.

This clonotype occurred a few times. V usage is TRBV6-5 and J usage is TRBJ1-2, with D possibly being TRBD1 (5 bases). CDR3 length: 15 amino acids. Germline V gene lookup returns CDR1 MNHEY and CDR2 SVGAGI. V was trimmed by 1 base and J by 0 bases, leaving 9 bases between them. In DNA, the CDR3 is TGTGCCAGCAGTTACTATTGGGACGCTAACTATGGCTACACCTTC. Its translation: CASSYYWDANYGYTF.

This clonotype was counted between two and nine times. CDR3 in amino acids: CASRPAGATNEKLFF. The CDR3 bases are TGTGCCAGCAGGCCCGCAGGGGCAACTAATGAAAAACTGTTTTTT. The J gene is TRBJ1-4, the V gene TRBV6-1; tentative D call: TRBD1 (6 bases). The V end was cut by 6 bases, the J end by 0 bases, with 11 bases between. This CDR3 contains 15 residues. The germline gives CDR1 MNHNS, CDR2 SASEGT.